The sequence of this T cell receptor (beta chain) was determined in a study of early T cells in non-severe SARS-CoV-2 infection. cDNA molecules, individually, were tagged with unique molecular identifiers. One entry per CDR3 protein, called by TCRdb with MiXCR from the 5' RACE reads. The sample consists of about 98,000 distinct CDR3 sequences, 13% of them appearing once. Trimming left V 0 bases short and J 5 bases short, with 5 bases between. Per germline, CDR1 SGHDT and CDR2 YYEEEE. The CDR3 sequence is 12 residues long. This clonotype has at least ten counts. The chain employs TRBV5-6 and TRBJ1-1; D is unresolved. The TCR comes from an adult who was a healthcare worker with PCR-confirmed SARS-CoV-2 infection or an uninfected control (not recorded which). What was sequenced was whole blood. The chain's CDR3 is CASSLGQTEAFF. The CDR3 bases are TGTGCCAGCAGCTTGGGGCAGACTGAAGCTTTCTTT.